This T cell receptor beta chain comes out of a study of blood T cell repertoires in COVID-19. Study details: Collection of acute and convalescent COVID-19 samples took place in the United States, Italy and Spain. Sources were T cells, B-cell-depleted T cells, or PBMCs; the material itself was cDNA or gDNA.

Sequencing was performed with immunoSEQ multiplex PCR; in TCRdb, only in-frame clones are kept and a portion is missing. The sample includes about 88,000 clones, 90% of them seen just once. Per germline, CDR1 LNHDA and CDR2 SQIVND (reference sequence). There are 14 residues in the CDR3. J lost 3 bases, V lost 6 bases, and 8 bases had no gene match. The count of this clone is one. The receptor comes from a man in his sixties with acute or convalescent COVID-19. This chain connects TRBV19 to TRBJ2-7, with 7 bases matching TRBD1. The sequenced sample consisted of peripheral blood. CDR3 region: CASSTLGQHYEQYF. The CDR3 region has the DNA TGTGCCAGTAGCACCTTGGGACAGCACTACGAGCAGTACTTC.